This entry lists 23 T cell receptor beta chains sequenced from one sample in a study of T-cell memory formation after mild COVID-19. MiXCR, applied by TCRdb to the 5' RACE reads, yields one record per CDR3 protein. Of around 250,000 distinct CDR3 sequences listed, around 15% were seen once; the top ten hold roughly 25%. What was sequenced was PBMCs or a T cell subset sorted from them (not recorded which). These receptors originate from a man aged 18 to 30 who had mild COVID-19 (a few samples of this study predate the infection). Cell type and time point are not known.

The table lists this clonotype with a few counts. V and J are TRBV7-2 and TRBJ2-7; 13 bases align to TRBD2. V lost 5 bases to trimming and J lost 4 bases; unmatched junction nucleotides: 5. The CDR3 contains 15 residues. The germline V gene has CDR1 SGHTA and CDR2 FQGNSA. CDR3 DNA sequence: TGTGCCAGCAGCCGACTAGCGGGGGGATTATACGAGCAGTACTTC. Translation gives CASSRLAGGLYEQYF.

The chain recombines TRBV6-5 with TRBJ1-1, with a tentative D call TRBD1 (6 bases). The germline V gene encodes CDR1 MNHEY and CDR2 SVGAGI. Trimming left V 2 bases short and J 11 bases short, with 15 bases between. CDR3 length: 13 residues. This CDR3 reads CASSYRAQGLAFF. The CDR3 nucleotides are TGTGCCAGCAGTTACCGGGCGCAGGGGCTGGCTTTCTTT.

The rearrangement links TRBV9 to TRBJ1-6, with unresolved D. CDR1 is SGDLS, CDR2 YYNGEE, per germline. V lost 2 bases and J 7 bases, leaving 10 bases between the germline ends. CDR3 length equals 14 residues. This CDR3 reads CASSVVGPNSPLHF. The CDR3 coding sequence is TGTGCCAGCAGCGTCGTAGGACCAAATTCACCCCTCCACTTT.

The gene calls are TRBV24-1 and TRBJ2-1; a weak D match, TRBD2 (5 bases). Trimming took 3 bases from V and 8 from J, leaving 22 bases between them. This CDR3 is 17 amino acids long. The germline gives CDR1 KGHDR, CDR2 SFDVKD. As DNA, the CDR3 is TGTGCCACCAGTGATCCAACGGGTCCCCGGGGAGCCGATGAGCAGTTCTTC. Translating gives CATSDPTGPRGADEQFF.

This clonotype turned up a few times. The chain carries TRBV7-3 and TRBJ2-3, with 8 bases aligning to TRBD2. Germline trimming cut 5 bases from V and 0 bases from J; bases unmatched to any gene: 4. The germline V gene has CDR1 SGHTA and CDR2 FQGTGA. CDR3 length equals 15 residues. CDR3 sequence reads: CASSHLAGSTDTQYF. CDR3 in DNA: TGTGCCAGCAGCCATCTAGCGGGTAGCACAGATACGCAGTATTTT.

This clonotype was recorded many times. V is TRBV7-3 and J is TRBJ2-3, with 10 positions matching TRBD2. Germline CDR1 is SGHTA and CDR2 is FQGTGA. V dropped 5 bases and J dropped 9; count of bases not matched to a gene: 11. The CDR3 spans 15 residues. CDR3 sequence: CASSHGSGGPGTQYF. CDR3 bases: TGTGCCAGCAGCCACGGTAGCGGGGGGCCCGGGACGCAGTATTTT.

This clonotype was seen a few times. A much larger clone lies one base from this, so it may be a read error. The gene calls are TRBV5-6 and TRBJ2-3, with D unresolved. The V end lost 2 bases, the J end lost 1 base, and 5 bases lay between the germline ends. This CDR3 is 13 amino acids long. Germline V lookup: CDR1 SGHDT, CDR2 YYEEEE. DNA for the CDR3: TGTGCCAGCAGCTTAAGGTGCACAGATACGCAGTATTTT. This sequence encodes CASSLRCTDTQYF.

The J gene is TRBJ2-6, the V gene TRBV28; 7 bases agree with TRBD1. Germline lookup yields CDR1 MDHEN and CDR2 SYDVKM. V shed 2 bases and J 0 bases; nucleotides not matched to a gene: 1. The CDR3 runs to 16 residues. CDR3 nucleotides: TGTGCCAGCAGTTTAACAGGGGCCTCTGGGGCCAACGTCCTGACTTTC. It specifies CASSLTGASGANVLTF.

The rearrangement joins TRBV7-7 to TRBJ2-3, with D perhaps TRBD1 or TRBD2 (5 bases each). The CDR3 has 14 amino acids. Trimming cost V 5 bases and J 4 bases, with 13 bases left between them. Germline CDR1 SSHAT, CDR2 FNYEAQ (reference sequence). DNA for the CDR3: TGTGCCAGCAGCGCCGGGACGGCCGCAGATACGCAGTATTTT. Its translation: CASSAGTAADTQYF.

This clonotype has a handful of counts. The V gene is TRBV7-8, the J gene TRBJ2-5; 13 nucleotides align to TRBD2. The ends lost 6 bases at V and 2 bases at J; junction bases unmatched: 9. This CDR3 is 17 amino acids long. Per germline, CDR1 SGHVS and CDR2 FQNEAQ. The CDR3 coding sequence is TGTGCCAGCAGACCCGGGACTAGCGGGATACTACAAGAGACCCAGTACTTC. The encoded protein is CASRPGTSGILQETQYF.

This clonotype was seen more than once but under ten times. For the CDR3, the DNA is TGCGCCAGCAGCTTGGCCGGGGAGGCGCAGTATTTT. This codes for CASSLAGEAQYF. The chain is built from TRBV5-1 and TRBJ2-3; D may be TRBD2 (6 bases). This CDR3 contains 12 residues. V shed 0 bases and J shed 10 bases, with 9 bases lying between them. The germline gives CDR1 SGHRS, CDR2 YFSETQ.

This clonotype turned up a few times. The rearrangement joins TRBV7-3 to TRBJ2-3, with no clear D. Germline loops: CDR1 SGHTA, CDR2 FQGTGA. With 2 bases removed from V and 4 bases from J, the gap between germline ends came to 7 bases. The CDR3 covers 13 residues. DNA for the CDR3: TGTGCCAGCAGCTTAGCTGTGGCAGATACGCAGTATTTT. Its protein product is CASSLAVADTQYF.

This rearrangement joins TRBV6-6 to TRBJ2-1; no clear D. V gave up 10 bases and J gave up 10 bases, with 5 bases separating them. From germline, CDR1 is MNHNY and CDR2 SVGAGI (reference sequence). This CDR3 comprises 8 residues. CDR3 nucleotides: TGTGCCACCGGGGAGCAGTTCTTC. Its protein product is CATGEQFF.

The rearrangement joins TRBV10-3 to TRBJ1-1; the D gene is possibly TRBD1 (6 bases). Germline V gene lookup returns CDR1 ENHRY and CDR2 SYGVKD. The CDR3 extends over 14 amino acids. V was clipped by 11 bases and J by 5 bases, with 21 bases between them. The CDR3 spells CASGDVGAGTEAFF. The CDR3, as DNA: TGTGCCTCAGGGGATGTAGGGGCTGGGACTGAAGCTTTCTTT.

The chain combines TRBV7-8 with TRBJ2-5; 9 bases are shared with TRBD1. Germline assignment: CDR1 SGHVS and CDR2 FQNEAQ. V lost 6 bases and J lost 4; bases outside the gene matches: 9. This CDR3 spans 15 amino acids. CDR3 nucleotide sequence: TGTGCCAGCAGGAGAGGACAGGGGATCCCAGAGACCCAGTACTTC. Translating gives CASRRGQGIPETQYF. The entire variable domain, with the rest obtained from reference TRBV7-8 and TRBJ2-5, is as follows: GAGVSQSPRYKVAKRGQDVALRCDPISGHVSLFWYQQALGQGPEFLTYFQNEAQLDKSGLPSDRFFAERPEGSVSTLKIQRTQQEDSAVYLCASRRGQGIPETQYFGPGTRLLVL.

J is TRBJ2-3 and V is TRBV5-1; D not resolved. Germline values: CDR1 SGHRS, CDR2 YFSETQ. Trimming removed 1 base from V and 3 bases from J, with 15 bases in between. The CDR3 has 16 amino acids. CDR3 coding DNA: TGCGCCAGCAGCTTGCCGCGTCAAGGCATTACAGATACGCAGTATTTT. This translates into CASSLPRQGITDTQYF.

This clonotype has more than one count but fewer than ten. CDR3 DNA sequence: TGTGCCAGCAGCTTATTTGGGACAGGTCACGTATTGGAAAGTTCACCCCTCCACTTT. Encoded protein: CASSLFGTGHVLESSPLHF. The V call is TRBV7-2, the J call TRBJ1-6; TRBD1 aligns across 8 bases. The CDR3 covers 19 residues. Germline V gene sequence: CDR1 SGHTA, CDR2 FQGNSA. After removal of 2 bases from V and 9 bases from J, the junction contained 18 bases not matched to a gene.

The chain couples TRBV20-1 to TRBJ2-1; no definite D call. The germline V gene has CDR1 DFQATT and CDR2 SNEGSKA (reference sequence). Trimming left V 5 bases short and J 5 bases short, with 10 bases between. There are 12 residues in the CDR3. CDR3 residues: CSAGRPDNEQFF. The DNA for the CDR3 is TGCAGTGCTGGCAGACCAGACAATGAGCAGTTCTTC.

This rearrangement joins TRBV27 to TRBJ2-7; possibly TRBD2 for D (7 bases). The germline V gene has CDR1 MNHEY and CDR2 SMNVEV (reference sequence). Trimming took off 6 bases at V and 5 bases at J, with 14 bases between the two ends. There are 13 residues in the CDR3. CDR3 DNA: TGTGCCAGCAGAAGGGGGGGGGCCAACGAGCAGTACTTC. Protein product: CASRRGGANEQYF.

This rearrangement joins TRBV29-1 to TRBJ2-7, with 10 bases that match TRBD1. CDR3 length: 14 residues. Germline CDR1 is SQVTM and CDR2 is ANQGSEA. J was trimmed by 6 bases and V by 2 bases; bases with no gene match: 7. The CDR3 DNA sequence: TGCAGCGTTGAACTTGGGACAGGGGATAGCGAGCAGTACTTC. It translates to CSVELGTGDSEQYF.

The gene calls are TRBV4-3 and TRBJ2-6; D gene ambiguous. Trimming shortened V by 3 bases and J by 0 bases, and 6 bases separated the two germline ends. Per germline, CDR1 LGHNA and CDR2 YSLEER. The CDR3 runs 15 residues. CDR3 nucleotides: TGCGCCAGCAGCCACCGAACCTCTGGGGCCAACGTCCTGACTTTC. Its translation: CASSHRTSGANVLTF.

This clonotype was seen a handful of times. The chain employs TRBV5-1 and TRBJ2-1, with D unresolved. V dropped 1 base and J dropped 5 bases, with 13 bases sitting between them. The CDR3 is 15 residues long. Per germline, CDR1 SGHRS and CDR2 YFSETQ. CDR3 nucleotides: TGCGCCAGCAGCTTGTGGCCAGGAGTGGACAATGAGCAGTTCTTC. Amino acid sequence: CASSLWPGVDNEQFF.

This clonotype has a handful of counts. The chain recombines TRBV6-4 with TRBJ2-2; D may be TRBD2 (5 bases). CDR1 and CDR2 (germline): MRHNA, SNTAGT. CDR3 length: 13 amino acids. V was pared by 4 bases and J by 4 bases, with 7 bases between. The CDR3 DNA is TGTGCCAGCAGTGGACGGGGCACCGGGGAGCTGTTTTTT. Its translation: CASSGRGTGELFF.